Listed below are T cell receptor beta chains from one sample, sequenced in a study of shared clonotypes between healthy human individuals. Using immunoSEQ multiplex PCR, the repertoire was profiled, and TCRdb retains in-frame clones only, with some absent. Of nearly 1,000,000 clones listed, 76% were seen once; the top ten hold approximately 1.5%. The sample taken for sequencing was memory CD4+ T cells sorted from blood. The receptors shown here come from a man aged 18-30 years in good health. CDR3s include the opening cysteine and the closing phenylalanine or tryptophan. D genes are given only for firm matches. Clone sizes are given selectively: once, few, many, or a class where the clone is expanded.

j_call | v_call | d_call | clone_size | cdr3_nt | cdr3_aa
TRBJ1-4 | TRBV7-9 | NA | few | TGTGCCAGCGAGGGGACTAATGAAAAACTGTTTTTT | CASEGTNEKLFF
TRBJ2-5 | TRBV7-9 | NA | NA | TGTGCCAGCAGCCCTGTTACAGGGTCTCCAGTCGAGACCCAGTACTTC | CASSPVTGSPVETQYF
TRBJ1-6 | TRBV25-1 | TRBD1 | few | TGTGCCAGCAGTCGGACAGGCGGGGGTTCACCCCTCCACTTT | CASSRTGGGSPLHF
TRBJ1-3 | TRBV25-1 | NA | NA | TGTGCCAGCAGTCCACTTAGGGGACACACCATATATTTT | CASSPLRGHTIYF
TRBJ2-4 | TRBV27 | NA | NA | TGTGCCAGCGGAACCGTACAAGTAGCCAAAAACATTCAGTACTTC | CASGTVQVAKNIQYF
TRBJ1-2 | TRBV6-5 | TRBD1 | NA | TGTGCCAGCAGCCAGGGGGTTGGCTATGGCTACACCTTC | CASSQGVGYGYTF
TRBJ1-4 | TRBV27 | NA | NA | TGTGCCAGCAGTTTACGGCGCGGTGAAAAACTGTTTTTT | CASSLRRGEKLFF
TRBJ1-5 | TRBV19 | NA | many | TGTGCAGCCTCAGGGAATGAGAATCAGCCCCAGCATTTT | CAASGNENQPQHF
TRBJ2-1 | TRBV28 | TRBD2 | NA | TGTGCCAGCAGTCAGCGGGGGGAACCCACCAATGAGCAGTTCTTC | CASSQRGEPTNEQFF
TRBJ1-2 | TRBV16 | NA | NA | TGTGCCAGCAGCTTTACCGGGACACAGGGCTACACCTTC | CASSFTGTQGYTF
TRBJ2-3 | TRBV11-2 | NA | NA | TGTGCCACCAGCTCTGATACGCAGTATTTT | CATSSDTQYF
TRBJ1-1 | TRBV5-1 | NA | once | TGCGCCAGCAGCTTGATCAAGGGCGGGGACACTGAAGCTTTCTTT | CASSLIKGGDTEAFF
TRBJ1-1 | TRBV5-1 | TRBD1 | NA | TGCGCCAGCAGCTTCAAACAGGGGTCGGGTGAAGCTTTCTTT | CASSFKQGSGEAFF
TRBJ1-4 | TRBV2 | NA | many | TGTGCCAGCAGACGGACAGATCCTAATGAAAAACTGTTTTTT | CASRRTDPNEKLFF
TRBJ2-7 | TRBV19 | NA | NA | TGTGCCAGTAGTATTCGGGCAGGGCCCTACGAGCAGTACTTC | CASSIRAGPYEQYF
TRBJ1-1 | TRBV21-1 | NA | NA | TGTGCCAGCAGCAAAGGAATGAGTTCGTCTGAAGCTTTCTTT | CASSKGMSSSEAFF
TRBJ1-5 | TRBV6-1 | TRBD1 | few | TGTGCCAGCGGAAGGGACAGCGGCGGCAATCAGCCCCAGCATTTT | CASGRDSGGNQPQHF
TRBJ1-6 | TRBV6-1 | TRBD1 | few | TGTGCCAGCAGTCCCGGGACAGCGTCGAATTCACCCCTCCACTTT | CASSPGTASNSPLHF
TRBJ2-5 | TRBV15 | TRBD2 | NA | TGTGCCACCAGCAGAGTGATGGGAGGGGTGGAGACCCAGTACTTC | CATSRVMGGVETQYF
TRBJ2-5 | TRBV10-3 | NA | NA | TGTGCCATCAGTTCGACGGGCCAAGAGACCCAGTACTTC | CAISSTGQETQYF
TRBJ2-5 | TRBV4-1 | NA | many | TGCGCCAGCAGCCAAGAGGGTAGCGCCGAGACCCAGTACTTC | CASSQEGSAETQYF
TRBJ1-6 | TRBV6-5 | NA | NA | TGTGCCAGCAGGGGGGAAATTGATAATTCACCCCTCCACTTT | CASRGEIDNSPLHF
TRBJ1-6 | TRBV2 | TRBD1 | NA | TGTGCCAGCAGTCCAGGACAGGGAGTATTTTCACCCCTCCACTTT | CASSPGQGVFSPLHF
TRBJ2-7 | TRBV5-4 | NA | NA | TGTGCCAGCAGCCGGCGGGACACGCCCTACGAGCAGTACTTC | CASSRRDTPYEQYF
TRBJ1-6 | TRBV5-4 | TRBD1 | few | TGTGCCAGCAGCCCACAGACAGGGGGCGGATCACCCCTCCACTTT | CASSPQTGGGSPLHF
TRBJ2-1 | TRBV10-3 | TRBD1 | NA | TGTGCCATCAGTGCCCCGGACAGGGACTCCAATGAGCAGTTCTTC | CAISAPDRDSNEQFF
TRBJ1-2 | TRBV2 | NA | NA | TGTGCCAGCAGTGCGGCCAGCTATGGCTACACCTTC | CASSAASYGYTF
TRBJ2-4 | TRBV5-1 | TRBD1 | once | TGCGCCAGCAGCTTGATACAGGGGGCCAAAAACATTCAGTACTTC | CASSLIQGAKNIQYF
TRBJ2-3 | TRBV7-2 | NA | NA | TGTGCCAGCAGCCCCCTGGATACGCAGTATTTT | CASSPLDTQYF
TRBJ2-2 | TRBV4-3 | NA | NA | TGCGCCAGCAGCCAAGAGAGGAATAGCGACACCAACACCGGGGAGCTGTTTTTT | CASSQERNSDTNTGELFF
TRBJ2-7 | TRBV7-9 | TRBD2 | NA | TGTGCCAGCAGCAGAACCGGGACTAGCGGGTACGAGCAGTACTTC | CASSRTGTSGYEQYF
TRBJ1-1 | TRBV18 | NA | NA | TGTGCCAGCTCACTCACAGGGCGGAACACTGAAGCTTTCTTT | CASSLTGRNTEAFF
TRBJ2-1 | TRBV4-1 | TRBD2 | NA | TGCGCCAGCAGCCAAGATCAGCGGGGGGGGACTTCCTACAATGAGCAGTTCTTC | CASSQDQRGGTSYNEQFF
TRBJ2-2 | TRBV11-3 | TRBD1 | NA | TGTGCCAGCAGCCCCGGGACAGGGGTCCTGAACACCGGGGAGCTGTTTTTT | CASSPGTGVLNTGELFF
TRBJ2-3 | TRBV15 | NA | NA | TGTGCCACCAGCTCGATGTCCTCAGATACGCAGTATTTT | CATSSMSSDTQYF
TRBJ1-2 | TRBV5-6 | TRBD1 | once | TGTGCCAGCAGCTTGGAACTAACACAGGGGAACTATGGCTACACCTTC | CASSLELTQGNYGYTF
TRBJ1-1 | TRBV9 | NA | NA | TGTGCCAGCAGCGTGACGGAGGCCATGAACACTGAAGCTTTCTTT | CASSVTEAMNTEAFF
TRBJ2-1 | TRBV5-4 | TRBD2 | once | TGTGCCAGCAGCTTTGATAGCGGGAGATCCAATGAGCAGTTCTTC | CASSFDSGRSNEQFF
TRBJ1-5 | TRBV7-2 | NA | NA | TGTGCCAGCAGCTATGAAAGCAATAGCAATCAGCCCCAGCATTTT | CASSYESNSNQPQHF
TRBJ2-3 | TRBV19 | NA | NA | TGTGCCAGTAGCAATTATGGGGCCGCCGCAGATACGCAGTATTTT | CASSNYGAAADTQYF